This entry lists 6 T cell receptor beta chains sequenced from one sample in a study of T cell changes during pregnancy in multiple sclerosis. TCRdb keeps only in-frame clones here, not all; method: immunoSEQ multiplex PCR. The sample includes fewer than 150,000 clones, 96% of them seen just once. The material was peripheral blood, obtained after pregnancy. Source of these receptors: a female donor with multiple sclerosis, enrolled in a pregnancy study.

The chain is built from TRBV19 and TRBJ1-3, with D perhaps TRBD1 (6 bases). The V end lost 3 bases, the J end lost 2 bases, and 20 bases lay between the germline ends. Germline CDR1 reads LNHDA; CDR2 reads SQIVND (reference sequence). The length of the CDR3 is 18 residues. CDR3 bases: TGTGCCAGTAGTATCCAATTGCGGGGGGCAAGTCCTGGAAACACCATATATTTT. Its translation is CASSIQLRGASPGNTIYF.

V gene TRBV4-1 combines with J gene TRBJ1-2; 7 bases agree with TRBD1. The CDR3 is 15 amino acids. Germline loops: CDR1 MGHRA, CDR2 YSYEKL. Germline trimming cut 1 base from V and 4 bases from J; bases unmatched to any gene: 6. The CDR3 region is CASSQVGQSIYGYTF. DNA of the CDR3: TGCGCCAGCAGCCAAGTGGGACAGAGCATCTATGGCTACACCTTC.

The chain recombines TRBV6-6 with TRBJ1-3; D might be TRBD1 (6 bases). V dropped 6 bases and J dropped 0 bases, with 12 bases sitting between them. The CDR3 runs 15 residues. The germline V gene encodes CDR1 MNHNY and CDR2 SVGAGI (reference sequence). The CDR3 region is CASRKTGISGNTIYF. The CDR3 region has the DNA TGTGCCAGCAGGAAAACAGGGATCTCTGGAAACACCATATATTTT.

The gene calls are TRBV28 and TRBJ1-3; D may be TRBD1 (5 bases). The germline V gene has CDR1 MDHEN and CDR2 SYDVKM. This CDR3 contains 14 residues. V lost 6 bases and J lost 1, with 10 bases in between. The CDR3 here is CASSLGTSGNTIYF. CDR3 sequence (DNA): TGTGCCAGCAGCCTCGGGACTTCTGGAAACACCATATATTTT.

The V gene is TRBV7-8, the J gene TRBJ2-1; 8 bases are shared with TRBD1. This CDR3 has 14 residues. Germline lookup yields CDR1 SGHVS and CDR2 FQNEAQ. With 2 bases clipped from V and 9 bases from J, the junction kept 6 bases outside the gene matches. This chain's CDR3 is CASSLNQGAAEQFF. The CDR3 bases are TGTGCCAGCAGCTTAAACCAGGGGGCGGCTGAGCAGTTCTTC.

The chain carries TRBV29-1 and TRBJ2-5, with D perhaps TRBD1 (6 bases). The V and J ends lost 4 bases and 5 bases respectively, with 11 bases between them. The germline V gene encodes CDR1 SQVTM and CDR2 ANQGSEA. This CDR3 has 12 amino acids. The CDR3 sequence: CSVVTGLETQYF. CDR3 bases: TGCAGCGTTGTAACAGGGCTGGAGACCCAGTACTTC.